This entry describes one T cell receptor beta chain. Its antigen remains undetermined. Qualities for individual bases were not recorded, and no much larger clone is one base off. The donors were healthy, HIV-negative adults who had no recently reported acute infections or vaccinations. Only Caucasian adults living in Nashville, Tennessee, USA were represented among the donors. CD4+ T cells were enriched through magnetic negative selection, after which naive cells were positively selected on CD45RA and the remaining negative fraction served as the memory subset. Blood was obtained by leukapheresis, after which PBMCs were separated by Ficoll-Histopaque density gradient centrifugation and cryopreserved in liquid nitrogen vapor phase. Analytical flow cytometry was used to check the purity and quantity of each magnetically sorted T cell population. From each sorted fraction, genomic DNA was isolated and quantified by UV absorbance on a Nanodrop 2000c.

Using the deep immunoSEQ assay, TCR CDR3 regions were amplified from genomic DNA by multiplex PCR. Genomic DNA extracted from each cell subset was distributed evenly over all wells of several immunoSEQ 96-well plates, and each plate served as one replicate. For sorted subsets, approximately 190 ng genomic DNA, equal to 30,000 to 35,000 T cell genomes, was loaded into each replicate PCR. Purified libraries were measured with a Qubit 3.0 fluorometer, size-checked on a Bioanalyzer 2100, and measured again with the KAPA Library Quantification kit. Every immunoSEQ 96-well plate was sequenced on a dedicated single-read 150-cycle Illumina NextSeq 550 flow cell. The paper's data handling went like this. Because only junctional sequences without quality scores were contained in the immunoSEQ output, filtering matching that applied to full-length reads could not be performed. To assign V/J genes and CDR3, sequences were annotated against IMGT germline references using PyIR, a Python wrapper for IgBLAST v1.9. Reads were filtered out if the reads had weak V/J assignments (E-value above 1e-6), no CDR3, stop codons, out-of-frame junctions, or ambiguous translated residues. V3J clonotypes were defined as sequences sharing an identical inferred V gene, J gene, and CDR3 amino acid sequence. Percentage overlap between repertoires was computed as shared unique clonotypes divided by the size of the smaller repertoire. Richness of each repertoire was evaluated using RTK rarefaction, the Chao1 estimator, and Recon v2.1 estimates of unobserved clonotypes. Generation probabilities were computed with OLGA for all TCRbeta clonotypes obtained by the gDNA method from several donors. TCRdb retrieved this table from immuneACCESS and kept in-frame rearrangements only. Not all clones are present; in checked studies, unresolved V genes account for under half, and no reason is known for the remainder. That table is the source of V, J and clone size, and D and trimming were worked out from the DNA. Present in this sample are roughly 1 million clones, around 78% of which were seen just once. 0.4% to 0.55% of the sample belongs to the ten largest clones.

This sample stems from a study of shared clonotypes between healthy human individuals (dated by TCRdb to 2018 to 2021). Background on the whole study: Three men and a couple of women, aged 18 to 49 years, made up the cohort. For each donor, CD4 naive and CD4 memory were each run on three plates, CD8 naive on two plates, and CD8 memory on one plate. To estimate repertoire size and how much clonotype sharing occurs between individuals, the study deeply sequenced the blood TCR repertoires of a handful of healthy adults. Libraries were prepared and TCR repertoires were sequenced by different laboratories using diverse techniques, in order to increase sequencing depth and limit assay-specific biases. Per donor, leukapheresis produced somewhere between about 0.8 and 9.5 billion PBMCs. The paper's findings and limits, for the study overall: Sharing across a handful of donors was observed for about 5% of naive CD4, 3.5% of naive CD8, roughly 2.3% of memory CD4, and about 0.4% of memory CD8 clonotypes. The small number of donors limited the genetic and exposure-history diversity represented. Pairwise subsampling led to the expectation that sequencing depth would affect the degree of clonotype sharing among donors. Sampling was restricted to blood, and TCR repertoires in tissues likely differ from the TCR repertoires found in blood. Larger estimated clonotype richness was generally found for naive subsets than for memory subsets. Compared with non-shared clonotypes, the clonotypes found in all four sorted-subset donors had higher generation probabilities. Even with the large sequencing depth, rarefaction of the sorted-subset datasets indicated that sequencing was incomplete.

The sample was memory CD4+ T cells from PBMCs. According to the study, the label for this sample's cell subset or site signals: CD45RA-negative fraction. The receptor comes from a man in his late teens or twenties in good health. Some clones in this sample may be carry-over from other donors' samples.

The DNA reads TGTGCCAGCTCACCAAGCAGCGGGACCTACAATGAGCAGTTCTTC. Its protein is CASSPSSGTYNEQFF. Recombination linked TRBV18 to TRBJ2-1; 7 of the junction bases match TRBD2. From the germline V gene, CDR1 is KGHSH and CDR2 is LQKENI. At the junction V is shortened by 2 bases and J by 2 bases; bases outside the gene matches: 3. The cysteine opens and the phenylalanine closes a CDR3 of 15 amino acids. Only CDR3 DNA is held: 45 bases, read in frame from base 1.